Listed below are T cell receptor beta chains from one sample, sequenced in a study of shared clonotypes between healthy human individuals. Measured with immunoSEQ multiplex PCR; TCRdb has only the in-frame clones, and not every one. The repertoire holds around 2,000,000 clones, 85% to 95% seen once, with under 0.15% in the top ten. Specimen: naive CD4+ T cells sorted from blood. Receptor source: a young man in good health. Both conserved end residues are part of each CDR3. A D gene is named only where the DNA matches it firmly. Size is omitted from some rows. Given values are once, few, many or a class for expanded clones.

j_call v_call cdr3_length clone_size d_call cdr3_nt cdr3_aa
TRBJ2-7 TRBV18 14 - TRBD1 TGTGCCAGCTCCCCGGGACAGGGTCCCCACGAGCAGTACTTC CASSPGQGPHEQYF
TRBJ2-3 TRBV6-5 14 - TRBD1 TGTGCCAGCAGTTACGACAGGGACACAGATACGCAGTATTTT CASSYDRDTDTQYF
TRBJ2-2 TRBV7-3 15 - TRBD2 TGTGCCAGCAGCCCCTGGGGGGGTAACACCGGGGAGCTGTTTTTT CASSPWGGNTGELFF
TRBJ2-2 TRBV7-3 13 once - TGTGCCAGCAGCTTAAGTTTCACCGGGGAGCTGTTTTTT CASSLSFTGELFF
TRBJ2-5 TRBV7-6 15 - - TGTGCCAGCAGCTTAAGGACAGACCTCGGGGAGACCCAGTACTTC CASSLRTDLGETQYF
TRBJ2-7 TRBV18 13 once - TGTGCCAGCTCACCACCAAATCTTGACGAGCAGTACTTC CASSPPNLDEQYF
TRBJ1-3 TRBV7-6 12 - - TGTGCCAGCAGCTTAGACGGAAACACCATATATTTT CASSLDGNTIYF
TRBJ1-3 TRBV7-2 15 - TRBD1 TGTGCCAGCAGCCTCGACAGGGTGGCTGGAAACACCATATATTTT CASSLDRVAGNTIYF
TRBJ2-7 TRBV6-5 13 - - TGTGCCAGCAGTTACGGGCAGATCTACGAGCAGTACTTC CASSYGQIYEQYF
TRBJ1-2 TRBV27 14 once - TGTGCCAGCACCCCGGGACGGGGGAACTATGGCTACACCTTC CASTPGRGNYGYTF
TRBJ2-3 TRBV7-2 13 - - TGTGCCAGCGGGGACCCCCTCGGGGATACGCAGTATTTT CASGDPLGDTQYF
TRBJ1-5 TRBV6-6 13 - - TGTGCCAGCACCCCCGACCCCAATCAGCCCCAGCATTTT CASTPDPNQPQHF
TRBJ1-5 TRBV7-2 16 - TRBD1 TGTGCCAGCAGCTTCCGGACAGGGTTGGGGCATCAGCCCCAGCATTTT CASSFRTGLGHQPQHF
TRBJ1-2 TRBV15 15 - - TGTGCCACCAGCAGAGAGGGAGGCAGCACCTATGGCTACACCTTC CATSREGGSTYGYTF
TRBJ2-7 TRBV15 16 - - TGTGCCACCAGCAGAGCGCTAGGGCCTGAAGCCGCTGGGCAGTACTTC CATSRALGPEAAGQYF
TRBJ1-1 TRBV11-2 12 - - TGTGCCAGCAGCTCCGACAGGCTTGAAGCTTTCTTT CASSSDRLEAFF
TRBJ2-1 TRBV30 15 - TRBD2 TGTGCCTGGAGTGTAGGGGACTACCGTGTTGATGAGCAGTTCTTC CAWSVGDYRVDEQFF
TRBJ1-1 TRBV7-8 14 - TRBD1 TGTGCCAGCGGGAGACAGGGTGGGGGCACTGAAGCTTTCTTT CASGRQGGGTEAFF
TRBJ1-4 TRBV5-1 16 - - TGCGCCAGCAGCTTGGGTGGGGGCGAGACTAATGAAAAACTGTTTTTT CASSLGGGETNEKLFF
TRBJ2-1 TRBV5-4 15 - - TGTGCCAGCAGCTTAGGAGGAGGCCACAACGGCGAGCAGTTCTTC CASSLGGGHNGEQFF
TRBJ2-1 TRBV18 15 - TRBD2 TGTGCCAGCTCGACCCTAGCGGGGTCCTACAATGAGCAGTTCTTC CASSTLAGSYNEQFF
TRBJ2-7 TRBV5-1 13 - - TGCGCCAGCAGCCCACAGGGGAGGGGCGAGCAGTACTTC CASSPQGRGEQYF
TRBJ1-4 TRBV4-1 15 - - TGCGCCAGCAGCCAACCATGGGACCACGGGGAAAAACTGTTTTTT CASSQPWDHGEKLFF
TRBJ2-1 TRBV10-3 17 - TRBD2 TGTGCCATCAGTGAGTCGGCTAGCGGGAGTTCCTACAATGAGCAGTTCTTC CAISESASGSSYNEQFF
TRBJ1-2 TRBV18 15 - TRBD1 TGTGCCAGCTCACCTGCACAAGACAGGGCTGATGGCTACACCTTC CASSPAQDRADGYTF
TRBJ1-5 TRBV6-1 14 - TRBD1 TGTGCCAGCAGTGAGTCAGGGGGTGGACAGCCCCAGCATTTT CASSESGGGQPQHF
TRBJ2-6 TRBV29-1 17 - TRBD1 TGCAGCGTTTCCCCAGGGACAGGGGGAACTGGGGCCAACGTCCTGACTTTC CSVSPGTGGTGANVLTF
TRBJ2-2 TRBV6-5 14 - TRBD2 TGTGCCAGCAGTTCGAGGACTAGCACCGGGGAGCTGTTTTTT CASSSRTSTGELFF
TRBJ2-7 TRBV7-9 15 - TRBD1 TGTGCCAGCAGTTCAAACAGGGGGCGCTCCCTCGAGCAGTACTTC CASSSNRGRSLEQYF
TRBJ2-5 TRBV5-1 12 once - TGCGCCAGCAGCCAGGGACCGGAGACCCAGTACTTC CASSQGPETQYF
TRBJ2-3 TRBV5-1 14 - - TGCGCCAGCAGGCCGGGGGCTGGAGGAGATACGCAGTATTTT CASRPGAGGDTQYF
TRBJ2-1 TRBV10-1 18 - - TGCGCCAGCAGTGAGTCCCCGACACTTGCGATCTCCTACAATGAGCAGTTCTTC CASSESPTLAISYNEQFF
TRBJ1-4 TRBV7-2 12 - - TGTGCCGTGGGGGGGCAGGGTGAAAAACTGTTTTTT CAVGGQGEKLFF
TRBJ1-5 TRBV10-3 13 - - TGTGCCATCAGTGACGGGGCCAATCAGCCCCAGCATTTT CAISDGANQPQHF
TRBJ2-7 TRBV6-5 15 - TRBD2 TGTGCCAGCACCAGACTAGCGGGAGGGCCCAATGAGCAGTACTTC CASTRLAGGPNEQYF
TRBJ2-5 TRBV10-3 15 - TRBD1 TGTGCCATCAGTGAGTCGCAGGGGGCGCAAGAGACCCAGTACTTC CAISESQGAQETQYF
TRBJ1-6 TRBV6-5 15 - - TGTGCCAGCAGGGGGGATTTGAATGGGAATTCACCCCTCCACTTT CASRGDLNGNSPLHF
TRBJ1-4 TRBV5-4 16 - - TGTGCCAGCAGCGGGGGCCCGGGGTTGACTAATGAAAAACTGTTTTTT CASSGGPGLTNEKLFF
TRBJ1-6 TRBV5-4 16 - - TGTGCCAGCAGCTCTGGGGACGGTGCCTATAATTCACCCCTCCACTTT CASSSGDGAYNSPLHF
TRBJ2-3 TRBV10-3 18 - TRBD2 TGTGCCATCAGTGAGGGTCCCCTAGCGGGGGGTAACAAAGATACGCAGTATTTT CAISEGPLAGGNKDTQYF
TRBJ2-5 TRBV2 15 - - TGTGCCAGCAGTGAAGCGTCCAGGTTTACTGAGACCCAGTACTTC CASSEASRFTETQYF
TRBJ2-2 TRBV5-6 16 - TRBD1 TGTGCCAGCAGCCCGTCAGGACAGGGTGTAATCGGGGAGCTGTTTTTT CASSPSGQGVIGELFF
TRBJ1-2 TRBV2 13 - - TGTGCCAGCAGTTATTCAGGGGTAGGTGGCTACACCTTC CASSYSGVGGYTF
TRBJ2-7 TRBV6-1 14 - - TGTGCCAGCAGTGTACGGAGTCCTACTGGAGAGCAGTACTTC CASSVRSPTGEQYF
TRBJ1-1 TRBV5-1 14 - - TGCGCCAGCAGCTTGGGGCAGCCCGGCACTGAAGCTTTCTTT CASSLGQPGTEAFF
TRBJ2-5 TRBV6-1 17 few - TGTGCCAGCAGTGAAAGATCTAGTTACGGATACCAAGAGACCCAGTACTTC CASSERSSYGYQETQYF
TRBJ2-1 TRBV10-3 14 - - TGTGCCAGCGGTAAGGCAAACCCCGCCGATGAGCAGTTCTTC CASGKANPADEQFF
TRBJ2-7 TRBV9 15 once - TGTGCCAGCAGCGTTACGGCAGGACAAACCTACGAGCAGTACTTC CASSVTAGQTYEQYF
TRBJ2-7 TRBV6-5 12 - - TGTGCCAGCAGTAACCGGATCCACGAGCAGTACTTC CASSNRIHEQYF
TRBJ1-2 TRBV7-2 15 - TRBD1 TGTGCCAGCAGCCGTTCAGGGGGCGCTAACTATGGCTACACCTTC CASSRSGGANYGYTF
TRBJ2-1 TRBV5-1 18 - TRBD2 TGCGCCAGCAGCTTGGACGGTGGTGCGGGGGAATCCTACAATGAGCAGTTCTTC CASSLDGGAGESYNEQFF
TRBJ1-5 TRBV5-4 14 - TRBD1 TGTGCCAGCAGTCCAGACAGGGCGGATCAGCCCCAGCATTTT CASSPDRADQPQHF
TRBJ2-2 TRBV19 14 - - TGTGCCTCAGGGCGGGGCGCGATTCCCGGGGAGCTGTTTTTT CASGRGAIPGELFF
TRBJ1-2 TRBV7-8 16 - - TGTGCCAGCAGCTTAGCGGGGGGTCGATCCGGATATGGCTACACCTTC CASSLAGGRSGYGYTF